A selection of T cell receptor beta chains follows, all from one sample in a study of post-analysis software for immune sequencing data. One entry per CDR3 protein results from TCRdb running MiXCR on the PCR reads. The repertoire holds under 200,000 distinct CDR3 sequences, with 29% as singletons. The sample comprised blood. The receptor set was obtained from a girl aged 2-17 years with multiple sclerosis. CDR3s include the opening cysteine and the closing phenylalanine or tryptophan. Fields, in order: V gene, clone size, CDR3 length, D gene, J gene, CDR3 DNA, CDR3 protein. D genes are given only for firm matches. Clone size is not always given. Where it is, it says once, few, many or a class for expanded clones.

V gene: TRBV9; clone size: -; CDR3 length: 14; D gene: -; J gene: TRBJ1-2; CDR3 DNA: TGTGCCAGCAGCCCGGGGAGGTCGGACTATGGCTACACCTTC; CDR3 protein: CASSPGRSDYGYTF
V gene: TRBV28; clone size: -; CDR3 length: 16; D gene: -; J gene: TRBJ2-3; CDR3 DNA: TGTGCCAGCAGCCTCGGGTCCCTTAGGTTGTCAGATACGCAGTATTTT; CDR3 protein: CASSLGSLRLSDTQYF
V gene: TRBV20-1; clone size: -; CDR3 length: 15; D gene: TRBD2; J gene: TRBJ2-5; CDR3 DNA: TGCAGTGCTAGAGGGGGACTAGCGGGAGGGTTTGAGCAGTACTTC; CDR3 protein: CSARGGLAGGFEQYF
V gene: TRBV28; clone size: -; CDR3 length: 15; D gene: -; J gene: TRBJ2-5; CDR3 DNA: TGTGCCAGCAGTTTTACGGGACATGAAAAAGAGACCCAGTACTTC; CDR3 protein: CASSFTGHEKETQYF
V gene: TRBV14; clone size: many; CDR3 length: 15; D gene: TRBD1; J gene: TRBJ2-7; CDR3 DNA: TGTGCCAGCAGCCATTTCGGGACAGGGGTCTACGAGCAGTACTTC; CDR3 protein: CASSHFGTGVYEQYF
V gene: TRBV12-3/TRBV12-4; clone size: many; CDR3 length: 15; D gene: TRBD2; J gene: TRBJ2-1; CDR3 DNA: TGTGCCAGCAGTTTAGTCAGCGGGGGGGCCAATGAGCAGTTCTTC; CDR3 protein: CASSLVSGGANEQFF
V gene: TRBV15; clone size: many; CDR3 length: 14; D gene: -; J gene: TRBJ2-6; CDR3 DNA: TGTGCCACCAGCAGAGAGCCTGGGGCCAACGTCCTGACTTTC; CDR3 protein: CATSREPGANVLTF
V gene: TRBV7-6; clone size: -; CDR3 length: 17; D gene: -; J gene: TRBJ2-2; CDR3 DNA: TGTGCCAGCGGCGAATACGGGACGGAAGTAAACACCGGGGAGCTGTTTTTT; CDR3 protein: CASGEYGTEVNTGELFF
V gene: TRBV12-3/TRBV12-4; clone size: few; CDR3 length: 17; D gene: TRBD1; J gene: TRBJ1-6; CDR3 DNA: TGTGCCAGCAGTGCCACGGACAGGACGACCTATAATTCACCCCTCCACTTT; CDR3 protein: CASSATDRTTYNSPLHF
V gene: TRBV6-5; clone size: -; CDR3 length: 14; D gene: TRBD1; J gene: TRBJ1-2; CDR3 DNA: TGTGCCAGCAGTTACTCGAGACAGGGGTATGGCTACACCTTC; CDR3 protein: CASSYSRQGYGYTF
V gene: TRBV20-1; clone size: once; CDR3 length: 17; D gene: TRBD2; J gene: TRBJ2-7; CDR3 DNA: TGCAGTGCTGGATACATGCTAGCGGGGGGCTCCTACAATGAGCAGTACTTC; CDR3 protein: CSAGYMLAGGSYNEQYF
V gene: TRBV7-9; clone size: many; CDR3 length: 15; D gene: -; J gene: TRBJ2-1; CDR3 DNA: TGTGCCAGCAGCGCGAGACGGAGCTCCTACAATGAGCAGTTCTTC; CDR3 protein: CASSARRSSYNEQFF
V gene: TRBV5-1; clone size: many; CDR3 length: 14; D gene: TRBD2; J gene: TRBJ2-3; CDR3 DNA: TGCGCCAGCAGCGCGACTAGCGGTACAGATACGCAGTATTTT; CDR3 protein: CASSATSGTDTQYF
V gene: TRBV5-1; clone size: -; CDR3 length: 16; D gene: -; J gene: TRBJ1-1; CDR3 DNA: TGCGCCAGCAGCTTGGTGTCCAGGAGCCCGAACACTGAAGCTTTCTTT; CDR3 protein: CASSLVSRSPNTEAFF
V gene: TRBV28; clone size: -; CDR3 length: 14; D gene: -; J gene: TRBJ1-5; CDR3 DNA: TGTGCCAGCACCTTACATGGAAGCAATCAGCCCCAGCATTTT; CDR3 protein: CASTLHGSNQPQHF
V gene: TRBV7-3; clone size: -; CDR3 length: 13; D gene: TRBD2; J gene: TRBJ2-7; CDR3 DNA: TGTGCCAGCAGCTTTGCGGGGGAGGGAGAGCAGTACTTC; CDR3 protein: CASSFAGEGEQYF
V gene: TRBV12-3/TRBV12-4; clone size: -; CDR3 length: 12; D gene: -; J gene: TRBJ2-5; CDR3 DNA: TGTGTCAGCAGGGGACTTCAAGAGACCCAGTACTTC; CDR3 protein: CVSRGLQETQYF
V gene: TRBV5-1; clone size: -; CDR3 length: 15; D gene: TRBD1; J gene: TRBJ2-2; CDR3 DNA: TGCGCCAGCAGCTCCACGACAGGGCTGACCGGGGAGCTGTTTTTT; CDR3 protein: CASSSTTGLTGELFF
V gene: TRBV10-3; clone size: many; CDR3 length: 14; D gene: -; J gene: TRBJ2-1; CDR3 DNA: TGTGCCATCAGTGAGTCAAAAGGATACAATGAGCAGTTCTTC; CDR3 protein: CAISESKGYNEQFF
V gene: TRBV5-1; clone size: few; CDR3 length: 16; D gene: -; J gene: TRBJ2-3; CDR3 DNA: TGCGCCAGCAGCGTTCACGTCCAAGGGGGCACAGATACGCAGTATTTT; CDR3 protein: CASSVHVQGGTDTQYF
V gene: TRBV29-1; clone size: -; CDR3 length: 15; D gene: TRBD2; J gene: TRBJ2-1; CDR3 DNA: TGCAGCGTTGCGGAAGGCGGGGGGCGCTACAATGAGCAGTTCTTC; CDR3 protein: CSVAEGGGRYNEQFF
V gene: TRBV4-1; clone size: many; CDR3 length: 15; D gene: TRBD1; J gene: TRBJ1-1; CDR3 DNA: TGCGCCAGCAGCCAAGAGGGGACAGGCGGCACTGAAGCTTTCTTT; CDR3 protein: CASSQEGTGGTEAFF
V gene: TRBV2; clone size: once; CDR3 length: 13; D gene: TRBD1; J gene: TRBJ1-1; CDR3 DNA: TGTGCCAGCACCTGGGACAGGGGGGAGGAAGCTTTCTTT; CDR3 protein: CASTWDRGEEAFF
V gene: TRBV5-1; clone size: many; CDR3 length: 13; D gene: -; J gene: TRBJ2-3; CDR3 DNA: TGCGCCAGCAGCGGTGGAGGCGCAGATACGCAGTATTTT; CDR3 protein: CASSGGGADTQYF
V gene: TRBV5-1; clone size: many; CDR3 length: 14; D gene: TRBD2; J gene: TRBJ2-7; CDR3 DNA: TGCGCCAGCAGCTTGGCGGCTAGCGGGGTCGAGCAGTACTTC; CDR3 protein: CASSLAASGVEQYF
V gene: TRBV5-1; clone size: -; CDR3 length: 15; D gene: -; J gene: TRBJ1-1; CDR3 DNA: TGCGCCAGCAGCTTGGCTCTCAACCCGGGGACTGAAGCTTTCTTT; CDR3 protein: CASSLALNPGTEAFF